The 8 T cell receptor beta chains reported below all come from one sample, sequenced in a study of cytomegalovirus exposure and HLA in healthy donors. The PCR ran on 60 Vbeta and 13 Jbeta primers. Measured with immunoSEQ multiplex PCR; TCRdb has only the in-frame clones, and not every one. Of about 120,000 clones listed, about 80% are singletons. Input material: PBMCs. All receptors derive from a young man in good health and CMV-seronegative.

The chain is built from TRBV5-6 and TRBJ1-2; TRBD1 matches at 8 bases. V gave up 5 bases and J gave up 0 bases; unmatched junction bases: 6. The CDR3 is 15 residues long. Germline CDR1 is SGHDT and CDR2 is YYEEEE. The CDR3 is CASRLGTGANYGYTF. CDR3 bases: TGTGCCAGCAGACTCGGGACAGGAGCTAACTATGGCTACACCTTC. The variable domain in full, completed from reference TRBV5-6 and TRBJ1-2, reads DAGVTQSPTHLIKTRGQQVTLRCSPKSGHDTVSWYQQALGQGPQFIFQYYEEEERQRGNFPDRFSGHQFPNYSSELNVNALLLGDSALYLCASRLGTGANYGYTFGSGTRLTVV.

The chain employs TRBV19 and TRBJ2-2, with TRBD2 matching 7 bases. CDR3 length equals 15 residues. Trimming at V came to 8 bases and at J to 2 bases, leaving 8 bases not matched to a gene. CDR1 and CDR2 from the germline V gene are LNHDA and SQIVND (reference sequence). This CDR3 reads CASHQLARNTGELFF. CDR3 in DNA: TGTGCCAGTCATCAACTAGCGCGAAACACCGGGGAGCTGTTTTTT.

The gene calls are TRBV14 and TRBJ2-7; D may be TRBD2 (6 bases). V shed 1 base and J shed 1 base, with 8 bases lying between them. CDR1 and CDR2 (germline): SGHDN, FVKESK. The CDR3 extends over 14 amino acids. The CDR3 here is CASSQVAGSYEQYF. The DNA for the CDR3 is TGTGCCAGCAGCCAAGTGGCGGGATCCTACGAGCAGTACTTC.

The V gene is TRBV27, the J gene TRBJ1-2; TRBD1 might be the D (5 bases). V was shortened by 2 bases and J by 4 bases, with 8 bases between the two germline ends. CDR1 and CDR2 (germline): MNHEY, SMNVEV (reference sequence). This CDR3 has 13 amino acids. The CDR3 DNA is TGTGCCAGCAGTTTAACAGGCCGCTATGGCTACACCTTC. It translates to CASSLTGRYGYTF.

V usage is TRBV28 and J usage is TRBJ1-5; D ambiguous. This CDR3 is built from 14 residues. V lost 2 bases to trimming and J lost 3 bases, with 8 bases between them. Germline V gene lookup returns CDR1 MDHEN and CDR2 SYDVKM. The CDR3 is CASSLANYNQPQHF. The CDR3 DNA is TGTGCCAGCAGTTTAGCTAATTACAATCAGCCCCAGCATTTT.

This clone was seen once. This rearrangement joins TRBV2 to TRBJ2-3; TRBD2 agrees at 14 bases. V was pared by 7 bases and J by 7 bases, with 13 bases of the junction left unmatched. The CDR3 extends over 17 amino acids. Looked up from germline, CDR1 is SNHLY and CDR2 is FYNNEI. CDR3 DNA: TGTGCCAGCATTGGCCTCGGGACTAGCGGGAGAGGTAATACGCAGTATTTT. Protein product: CASIGLGTSGRGNTQYF.

The sample holds a few counts of this clone. V usage is TRBV5-1 and J usage is TRBJ1-1; D is uncertain. This CDR3 comprises 16 residues. V was pared by 4 bases and J by 1 base, with 17 bases between. CDR1 and CDR2 (germline): SGHRS, YFSETQ. The CDR3 DNA is TGCGCCAGCAGCCGTTCATTGGCAAGATCGAACACTGAAGCTTTCTTT. Translated, it gives CASSRSLARSNTEAFF.

V and J are TRBV11-2 and TRBJ2-7; D is undetermined. V lost 0 bases and J lost 1, with 10 bases in between. Germline V gene data show CDR1 as SGHAT and CDR2 as FQNNGV. This CDR3 has 15 residues. The CDR3 loop is CASSLDSASSYEQYF. The DNA of the CDR3 is TGTGCCAGCAGCTTAGATTCCGCGTCGTCCTACGAGCAGTACTTC.